What follows are 22 T cell receptor beta chains derived from one specimen sequenced in a study of OX40 agonist ivuxolimab in advanced cancers. Assay: immunoSEQ multiplex PCR; the TCRdb copy retains only in-frame clones and omits some. This sample has 60,000 to 100,000 clones, with 90% to 95% found just once. Here the sequenced sample was CD4+ or CD8+ T cells sorted from blood, taken in a trial of the OX40 agonist ivuxolimab. The receptor set was obtained from an adult with an advanced solid tumor such as melanoma, head and neck, liver or kidney cancer.

The chain couples TRBV19 to TRBJ2-7; D is possibly TRBD1 (6 bases). CDR1 LNHDA and CDR2 SQIVND come from the germline V gene (reference sequence). Between the trimmed V and J ends, which lost 2 bases and 1 base, there was a span of 12 bases. This CDR3 spans 15 amino acids. The CDR3 nucleotides are TGTGCCAGTAGTATATTTCTGGGGGCTTCCTACGAGCAGTACTTC. Residues: CASSIFLGASYEQYF.

This chain uses TRBV2 with TRBJ1-1; no firm D call. CDR1 and CDR2 from the germline V gene are SNHLY and FYNNEI. V was shortened by 0 bases and J by 2 bases, with 13 bases between the two germline ends. The CDR3 covers 16 residues. CDR3 nucleotides: TGTGCCAGCAGTGAAGCGCCGACACCTAGAAACACTGAAGCTTTCTTT. Translating it yields CASSEAPTPRNTEAFF. Full variable domain (remainder filled in from reference TRBV2 and TRBJ1-1): EPEVTQTPSHQVTQMGQEVILRCVPISNHLYFYWYRQILGQKVEFLVSFYNNEISEKSEIFDDQFSVERPDGSNFTLKIRSTKLEDSAMYFCASSEAPTPRNTEAFFGQGTRLTVV.

The genes are TRBV9 and TRBJ2-7; 8 bases map to TRBD2. V shed 0 bases, J shed 3 bases, and the junction held 5 bases outside the gene matches. Germline V lookup: CDR1 SGDLS, CDR2 YYNGEE. The CDR3 extends over 15 amino acids. CDR3 sequence reads: CASSVGALADYEQYF. The CDR3 DNA sequence: TGTGCCAGCAGCGTAGGGGCACTAGCGGACTACGAGCAGTACTTC. The complete variable domain, with remaining parts taken from reference TRBV9 and TRBJ2-7, reads DSGVTQTPKHLITATGQRVTLRCSPRSGDLSVYWYQQSLDQGLQFLIQYYNGEERAKGNILERFSAQQFPDLHSELNLSSLELGDSALYFCASSVGALADYEQYFGPGTRLTVT.

The genes are TRBV9 and TRBJ2-3; 11 bases are shared with TRBD2. Germline V CDR1 and CDR2: SGDLS, YYNGEE. V dropped 4 bases and J dropped 4; count of bases not matched to a gene: 8. The CDR3 covers 16 residues. The CDR3, as DNA: TGTGCCAGCAGCCCCGTAGCGGGAGGGCGGGCAGATACGCAGTATTTT. This encodes CASSPVAGGRADTQYF.

This chain joins TRBV25-1 and TRBJ2-5; D remains ambiguous. The CDR3 is made up of 15 amino acids. V shed 4 bases and J shed 2 bases, with 14 bases lying between them. CDR1 is MGHDK and CDR2 is SYGVNS in the germline V gene. Here the CDR3 reads CASSGVADIQETQYF. The CDR3 DNA follows: TGTGCCAGCAGTGGAGTTGCAGACATACAAGAGACCCAGTACTTC.

The gene calls are TRBV10-1 and TRBJ2-5; TRBD1 is a possible D gene (5 bases). This CDR3 has 13 residues. V was shortened by 4 bases and J by 5 bases, with 11 bases between the two germline ends. The V gene's germline CDR1 is WNHNN and CDR2 SYGVQD (reference sequence). As DNA, the CDR3 is TGCGCCAGCAGTGCAGGGTTATCGGAGACCCAGTACTTC. Its protein is CASSAGLSETQYF.

The chain combines TRBV28 with TRBJ1-4; 7 bases agree with TRBD1. CDR3 length equals 15 residues. V lost 5 bases and J lost 4; bases outside the gene matches: 7. Germline assignment: CDR1 MDHEN and CDR2 SYDVKM. CDR3 DNA sequence: TGTGCCAGCAGTCCCTCCCGACAGGGTAATGAAAAACTGTTTTTT. Amino acid sequence: CASSPSRQGNEKLFF.

The chain uses TRBV4-1 and TRBJ1-2; the D gene is possibly TRBD1 (6 bases). In germline, CDR1 is MGHRA, CDR2 YSYEKL. V was clipped by 2 bases and J by 6 bases, with 16 bases between them. The CDR3 extends over 15 amino acids. The CDR3 sequence is CASSQHTGSHDGYTF. CDR3 in DNA: TGCGCCAGCAGCCAACATACAGGGAGTCACGATGGCTACACCTTC.

The chain joins TRBV9 to TRBJ2-3; 9 bases agree with TRBD2. V lost 0 bases, J lost 2 bases, and 10 bases stayed unmatched. The CDR3 sequence is 18 residues long. The germline gives CDR1 SGDLS, CDR2 YYNGEE. This CDR3 reads CASSVGSGGGEYTDTQYF. CDR3 nucleotide sequence: TGTGCCAGCAGCGTAGGAAGCGGCGGGGGGGAGTACACAGATACGCAGTATTTT.

The chain combines TRBV13 with TRBJ2-7; 14 nucleotides line up with TRBD2. This CDR3 is 15 amino acids long. J lost 10 bases, V lost 5 bases, and 10 bases had no gene match. Germline V gives CDR1 PRHDT, CDR2 FYEKMQ (reference sequence). The CDR3 here is CASSAPGLAGGRQYF. CDR3 DNA sequence: TGTGCCAGCAGCGCCCCTGGACTAGCGGGAGGCCGCCAGTACTTC.

The chain couples TRBV6-1 to TRBJ2-3; 14 bases agree with TRBD2. Germline V gene sequence: CDR1 MNHNS, CDR2 SASEGT. There are 15 residues in the CDR3. The V segment lost 3 bases and the J segment 4 bases; nucleotides outside the gene matches: 0. CDR3 residues: CASSEGLAGADTQYF. CDR3 nucleotide sequence: TGTGCCAGCAGTGAGGGACTAGCGGGAGCAGATACGCAGTATTTT.

V usage is TRBV7-9 and J usage is TRBJ1-2; D not certain. CDR1 SEHNR and CDR2 FQNEAQ come from the germline V gene (reference sequence). There are 14 residues in the CDR3. V was cut by 1 base and J by 4 bases, with 10 bases left in between. The CDR3 coding sequence is TGTGCCAGCAGCTTAGGAGCAAGCAGCTATGGCTACACCTTC. Translation: CASSLGASSYGYTF.

The V call is TRBV27, the J call TRBJ2-3, with D perhaps TRBD2 (5 bases). Germline V gene lookup returns CDR1 MNHEY and CDR2 SMNVEV (reference sequence). The CDR3 has 14 residues. V was pared by 3 bases and J by 5 bases, with 12 bases between. The CDR3 DNA sequence: TGTGCCAGCAGTTTGTGGGAGCAAGTAGATACGCAGTATTTT. It yields the protein CASSLWEQVDTQYF.

V usage is TRBV28 and J usage is TRBJ2-7; D possibly corresponds to TRBD2 (5 bases). Between the trimmed V and J ends, which lost 2 bases and 3 bases, there was a span of 8 bases. The germline V gene encodes CDR1 MDHEN and CDR2 SYDVKM. This CDR3 is built from 13 residues. The CDR3: CASSLEGLYEQYF. The CDR3 DNA is TGTGCCAGCAGTTTAGAGGGCCTCTACGAGCAGTACTTC.

This chain joins TRBV7-2 and TRBJ2-3; D gene ambiguous. CDR1 is SGHTA, CDR2 FQGNSA, per germline. Trimming removed 2 bases at V and 0 bases at J, with 15 bases between. CDR3 size: 17 residues. CDR3 in amino acids: CASSLYWGPLSTDTQYF. CDR3 in DNA: TGTGCCAGCAGCTTATACTGGGGTCCTCTAAGCACAGATACGCAGTATTTT.

The rearrangement joins TRBV6-5 to TRBJ2-7; 9 bases match TRBD1. Germline V lookup: CDR1 MNHEY, CDR2 SVGAGI. The CDR3 runs 15 residues. J gave up 5 bases and V 6 bases, and 11 bases lay outside the gene matches. The CDR3 DNA is TGTGCCAGCAGCCTCCGGGACAGGGTGTTAGACGAGCAGTACTTC. This codes for CASSLRDRVLDEQYF.

The chain employs TRBV4-3 and TRBJ1-4, with D possibly being TRBD1 (5 bases). V was pared by 3 bases and J by 4 bases, with 12 bases between. The CDR3 is made up of 15 amino acids. Germline loops: CDR1 LGHNA, CDR2 YSLEER. The CDR3 loop is CASSQGRADNEKLFF. CDR3 coding DNA: TGCGCCAGCAGCCAGGGGCGGGCAGATAATGAAAAACTGTTTTTT.

The chain uses TRBV9 and TRBJ1-3, with D perhaps TRBD1 (5 bases). The germline V gene has CDR1 SGDLS and CDR2 YYNGEE. Trimming pared 0 bases from V and 3 bases from J, leaving 10 bases between. This CDR3 region has 15 residues. The CDR3 sequence is CASSVGQGIGNTIYF. The CDR3 DNA sequence: TGTGCCAGCAGCGTAGGTCAGGGAATTGGAAACACCATATATTTT.

The chain is built from TRBV10-3 and TRBJ1-6; 7 nucleotides agree with TRBD1. Germline assignment: CDR1 ENHRY and CDR2 SYGVKD. The length of the CDR3 is 16 residues. Trimming removed 6 bases from V and 7 bases from J; junction bases left unmatched: 12. For the CDR3, the DNA is TGTGCCATCAGCGGACCTCGGGACAGTGAGAATTCACCCCTCCACTTT. This encodes CAISGPRDSENSPLHF.

This chain uses TRBV5-5 with TRBJ2-7; D uncertain. The CDR3 length is 11 residues. Looked up from germline, CDR1 is SGHKS and CDR2 is YYEKEE (reference sequence). V dropped 0 bases and J dropped 3 bases, with 1 base sitting between them. The CDR3 region has the DNA TGTGCCAGCAGCTTGGGCTACGAGCAGTACTTC. Encoded protein: CASSLGYEQYF.

The CDR3 loop reads CASSLTGDGYEQYF. CDR3 sequence (DNA): TGTGCCAGCAGTTTAACCGGGGATGGGTACGAGCAGTACTTC. The rearrangement links TRBV27 to TRBJ2-7, with TRBD2 as a possible D gene (5 bases). Germline lookup yields CDR1 MNHEY and CDR2 SMNVEV (reference sequence). This CDR3 region has 14 residues. Between the trimmed V and J ends, which lost 2 bases and 4 bases, there was a span of 12 bases.

This chain links TRBV9 with TRBJ1-1; no clear D gene. Germline CDR1 reads SGDLS; CDR2 reads YYNGEE. The CDR3 covers 14 residues. The germline V and J ends were trimmed by 5 bases and 1 base, with 12 bases remaining between them. CDR3 protein: CASSVGWANTEAFF. The CDR3 DNA reads as TGTGCCAGCAGTGTTGGTTGGGCGAACACTGAAGCTTTCTTT.